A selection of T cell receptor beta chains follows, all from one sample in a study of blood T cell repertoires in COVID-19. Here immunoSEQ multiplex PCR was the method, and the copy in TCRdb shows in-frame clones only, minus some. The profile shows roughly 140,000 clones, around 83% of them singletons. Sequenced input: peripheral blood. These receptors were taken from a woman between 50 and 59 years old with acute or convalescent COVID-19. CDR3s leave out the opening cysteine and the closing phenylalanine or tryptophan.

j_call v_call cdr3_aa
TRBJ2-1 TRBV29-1 SVTGTSSSYNEQF
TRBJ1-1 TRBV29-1 SAEDANTEAF
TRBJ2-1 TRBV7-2 ASSLSVGGGRNEQF
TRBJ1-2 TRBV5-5 ASSSMPGQGLANYGYT
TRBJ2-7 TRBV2 ASRPNPTGTSYEQY
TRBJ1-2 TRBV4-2 ASSQGQEHYGYT
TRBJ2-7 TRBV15 ATSSDRVYEQY
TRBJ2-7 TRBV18 ASSPGQSSSYEQY
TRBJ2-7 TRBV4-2 ASSPRDRAGEQY
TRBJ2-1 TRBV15 ATSRDGSNEQF
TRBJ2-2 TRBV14 ASNRENTGELF
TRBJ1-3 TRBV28 ASSFWERNTIY
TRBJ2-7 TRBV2 ASNLRQGINEQY
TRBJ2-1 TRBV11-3 ASSLSATSGSNSLNEQF
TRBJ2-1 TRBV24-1 ATSDSSYNEQF
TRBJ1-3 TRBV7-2 ASRAGTGSGNTIY
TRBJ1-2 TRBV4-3 ASSHAGNYGYT
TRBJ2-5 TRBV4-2 ASSQETSRKETQY
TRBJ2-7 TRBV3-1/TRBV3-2 ASSQTDSSYEQY
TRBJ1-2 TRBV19 ASSINNYGYT
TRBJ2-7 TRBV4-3 ASSRRDRPYEQY
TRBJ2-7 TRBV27 ASSSGQGALHEQY
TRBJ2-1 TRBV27 ASRRDRVSYNEQF
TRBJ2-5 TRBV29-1 SVNRDGETQY
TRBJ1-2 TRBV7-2 ASSSGGTGLIYGYT
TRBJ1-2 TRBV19 ASSSHRAGYT
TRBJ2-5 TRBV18 ASSPAAGAPPETQY
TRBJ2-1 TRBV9 ASSVGGGDRTYNEQF
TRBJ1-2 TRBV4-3 ASSQEGQAYPYT
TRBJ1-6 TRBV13 ASSHRDRDNSPLH
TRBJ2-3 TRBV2 ASSDRRLASDTQY
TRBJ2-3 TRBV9 ASSPRDLGTQY
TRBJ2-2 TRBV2 ASSEKGTGLSELF
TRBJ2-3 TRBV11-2 ASSLSGASDTQY
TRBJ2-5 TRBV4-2 ASSPSLAGAQETQY
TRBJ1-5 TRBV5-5 ASSSIRGFNQPQH
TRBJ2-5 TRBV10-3 AMKDGVEETQY
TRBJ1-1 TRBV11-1 ASSTRDKVTEAF
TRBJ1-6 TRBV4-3 ASSRGVAISSPLH
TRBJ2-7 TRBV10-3 AISERTGVEQY
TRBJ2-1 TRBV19 ASSIGQGSLNEQF
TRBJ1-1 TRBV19 ASSMLSLRAF
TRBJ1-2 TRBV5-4 ASSVTSREGYT
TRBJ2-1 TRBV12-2 ASRPLARHEQF
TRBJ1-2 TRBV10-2 ASIDSANYGYT
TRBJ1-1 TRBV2 ASSDTGLAEAF
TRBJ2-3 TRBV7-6 ASSALAGASTDTQY
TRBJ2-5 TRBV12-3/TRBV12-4 ASSRQETQY
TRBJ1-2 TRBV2 ASSRVDRRNYGYT
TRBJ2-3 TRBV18 ASSPPDTRSTDTQY
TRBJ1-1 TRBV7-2 ASTRGGSNTEAF
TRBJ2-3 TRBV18 ASSPWDRTTDTQY
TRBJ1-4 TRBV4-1 ASSKTGNEKLF
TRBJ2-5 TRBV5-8 ASSLSQRGGSKTQY
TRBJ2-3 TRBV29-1 SSNRGQGLSDTQY
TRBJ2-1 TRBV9 ASSPRLAGGLYEQF
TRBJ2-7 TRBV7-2 ASSLLSVGDGGYEQY
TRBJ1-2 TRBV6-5 ASSYASDRGNGYT
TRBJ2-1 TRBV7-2 ASGDYTYNEQF